This TCR beta chain derives from a study of regulatory T cells in long-lasting Graves disease (dated by TCRdb to the early 2020s). About the investigation overall: Patients with newly diagnosed Graves' disease had been on antithyroid drugs for under 3 months. TCR sequencing covered some 13 persistent and approximately 20 newly diagnosed Graves' disease patients, 33 samples in total. The study took place in China and was registered as a clinical trial. Peripheral blood TCR sequencing and RNA sequencing compared persistent Graves' disease patients with newly diagnosed Graves' disease patients.

On this clonotype itself: The antigen it binds to is not known. No much larger clone is present one base from it, and per-base qualities are unavailable.

According to the study, the label for this sample's time point signals: newly diagnosed GD, antithyroid drugs for less than 3 months. For both TCR sequencing and RNA sequencing, RNA was extracted from PBMCs in TRIzol. The diagnosis of Graves' disease was made according to American Thyroid Association guidelines. Patients for the study were recruited at an endocrinology department in Xi'an, China. Each patient gave about 9.1 milliliters of peripheral blood, collected in an EDTA anticoagulant tube. Ficoll Paque Plus density gradient separation was used to isolate PBMCs, and no additional T cell sorting was done. An Agilent 2100 Bioanalyzer and agarose gel were used to assess RNA quality, and a NanoDrop 2000 was used to measure RNA concentration. Paper-wide results and their limitations: Persistent patients shared more public clonotypes among themselves (roughly 2,700) than newly diagnosed patients did (over 900). The study examined only peripheral blood because the primary lesion, thyroid tissue, could not be accessed. As a limitation, the authors acknowledged that the small sample size may reduce accuracy. Sequencing and analysis were restricted to the TCR beta chain. Persistent Graves' disease patients showed lower TCR Shannon entropy and fewer highly expanded clones than newly diagnosed patients, suggesting clonal expansion.

Receptor libraries were prepared by multiplex PCR. The listed sequencing device is Illumina HiSeq 4000. CDR3 regions were amplified by Arm-PCR with iRepertoire HTBI primers to construct TCR beta libraries. PCR products were gel purified before sequencing. In the source study's methods: Across samples, roughly 60 TRBV and 13 to 15 TRBJ segments were identified and used for gene usage analysis of CDR3 amino acid clonotypes. COPE and FqMerger were used to merge filtered high-quality paired reads into contigs. Contigs were aligned with BLAST to IMGT TRBV, TRBD and TRBJ reference genes, and CDR3 was defined per IMGT. Any clonotype with a frequency above 0.1% was counted as a highly expanded clone. Repertoire diversity was measured by Shannon entropy, and V-J evenness by the Gini coefficient. Clonotypes shared by more than one individual were considered public. TCRdb handled the public reads itself, with Q25 trimming in fastp and clone calling in MiXCR, and kept productive beta chains. Every entry covers one CDR3 protein and lists the most common genes and DNA from its rows. V and J calls and clone size were set by TCRdb, not the authors. This sample holds about 350,000 distinct CDR3 sequences; over 15% were observed only once. The ten top clones hold approximately 30% of the sample.

The sample also formed part of further work on T cells in Graves' hyperthyroidism and ophthalmopathy. As that second paper reports: Stable Graves' hyperthyroidism was defined as no progression to ophthalmopathy during 18 months of follow-up. Hyperthyroidism patients were aged 18 to 65 years and newly diagnosed, with disease duration of less than 2 months. Exclusion was applied to patients with uncontrolled infections, other autoimmune diseases, pregnancy or lactation. Clinical symptoms, serum thyroxine and TRAb, thyroid ultrasound, and orbital computed tomography formed the basis for the diagnoses. For the first round of RT-PCR on the TCR CDR3, the HTBI primer set was used together with the Qiagen OneStep RT-PCR kit. Most expanded thyroid clonotypes (frequency above 0.001) were also detected in blood, a finding suggesting that blood repertoires may reflect thyroid immune responses. A model built on a 13 V-J signature distinguished ophthalmopathy from stable hyperthyroidism, reaching approximately 89% sensitivity and 81.08% specificity in cross-validation and 80%/75% in testing. During validation, the model predicted progression to ophthalmopathy a median of roughly six months ahead of onset, with 60% to 71% sensitivity and 72% to 80% specificity. To identify distinguishing TCR V-J signatures, a discovery cohort of around 100 patients was used, comprising 40 to 45 with Graves' ophthalmopathy and some 57 with stable Graves' hyperthyroidism. Whether ophthalmopathy could be predicted prospectively was tested in an independent validation cohort made up of 18 to 20 hyperthyroidism patients plus 17 patients who later progressed to ophthalmopathy. The 100 discovery patients were divided at random into training and test sets in a 7:3 ratio. The study also compared thyroid tissue and blood T-cell repertoires from roughly six Graves' hyperthyroidism patients. Once sampling was done, hyperthyroidism patients were given methimazole at a starting dose of 30 mg daily, whereas ophthalmopathy patients were given high-dose intravenous methylprednisolone. A second multiplex PCR round built the libraries, followed by size selection and purification. Libraries were sequenced paired-end with 100 bp reads on an Illumina HiSeq2000. SOAPnuke was used to process the raw data, removing reads that contained adapters or uncalled bases, had a mean Phred below 15, or lacked an exact match to the constant primer or identifier. COPE v1.2.5 was used to merge high-quality paired reads, and clonotypes were defined as unique nucleotide sequences. Clonotypes were aligned to IMGT TRBV, TRBD and TRBJ reference segments using MiTCR v1.1. Analysis was restricted to V-J combinations with a frequency above 0.0001, which covered 99.2% of repertoires. A TCS score was defined as the ratio between F50 (clonal expansion) and ExV (chaos), using BLOSUM62-based TCRdist between CDR3 peptides within each V-J. Welch's t-statistics and random forest reduced 514 V-J features to about 12, which were used in a naive Bayes classifier (R e1071). Sample size was not statistically predetermined, and investigators were not blinded to group allocation. The paper describes TCR Vbeta CDR3 sequencing of 140 or so peripheral blood samples, made up of roughly 40 ophthalmopathy patients, around 78 hyperthyroidism patients and 17 progressor patients.

This TCR derives from a man in his forties with Graves disease. Donor details come from another sample of the same person, matched by shared clones. This material consisted of peripheral blood mononuclear cells (PBMCs), taken at new diagnosis, from a patient treated with antithyroid drugs.

The sequenced DNA: TGTGCCAGCAGCCCAGCGCGGGGGGTGGGGGGGTCCTACGAGCAGTACTTC. Its product reads: CASSPARGVGGSYEQYF. The chain is encoded by TRBV7-9 joined to TRBJ2-7; a stretch of 8 junction bases matches TRBD2. The CDR3, cysteine through phenylalanine, is 17 amino acids long. The retained sequence is limited to the CDR3, 51 bases, with the frame set at the first base. The germline V gene (reference sequence) yields SEHNR for CDR1 and FQNEAQ for CDR2. V and J are trimmed by 5 bases and 1 base, and the gene matches miss 13 bases of the junction.